The sequence of this T cell receptor beta chain was determined in a study of CD8+ T cells in alopecia areata (dated by TCRdb to the late 2010s). The study in broad terms: The treated patients, all with moderate-to-severe alopecia areata, were enrolled in an open-label pilot trial of oral tofacitinib given at 5 to 10 mg twice daily. Human TCRbeta sequencing covered scalp tissue and sorted CD4+ and CD8+ peripheral blood T cells from patchy and totalis/universalis alopecia areata patients and healthy controls. Biopsies were taken from tofacitinib-treated patients at baseline and again at 4 and 24 weeks into treatment, and several of those patients also had a later scalp biopsy. Patients stayed on tofacitinib for 6 to 18 months and then had 6 months of follow-up off drug so that delayed response and recurrence could be assessed. TCRbeta CDR3 regions were amplified by immunoSEQ multiplex PCR with 35 Vbeta forward and 13 Jbeta reverse primers. RNA was extracted with the PAXgene miRNA kit for fixed scalp, the miRNeasy kit for PBMCs, and the RNeasy kit for mouse skin. Scalp clonality was compared across normal scalp (n=4), patchy alopecia areata scalp (n=8), and alopecia totalis/universalis scalp (n=8). High-throughput TCRbeta sequencing was used to examine T cell clonal expansion in alopecia areata in both the C3H/HeJ mouse model and human patients. Results and caveats for the whole study, not just this receptor: Lesional scalp, especially in alopecia totalis/universalis, showed higher clonality and more expanded CD8+ clones than normal scalp, suggesting antigenic drive. Resident alphabeta T cells in normal human skin are also sequenced, complicating scalp TCR repertoire analysis, unlike mouse skin dominated by gammadelta T cells. Shared TCR sequences between patients were less evident than in mice, which may be partly attributable to HLA diversity in the patient population.

This specimen's time point label, interpreted: baseline before oral tofacitinib. Peripheral blood and lesional scalp punch biopsies were obtained from patients with alopecia areata. After PBMCs were isolated by density centrifugation and stained for CD3, CD4 and CD8, a FACSAria was used to sort CD4+ and CD8+ T cells. About this clone itself: Its antigen remains undetermined. No base-level quality is on record; no much larger clone is a single base apart.

Libraries were constructed by the immunoSEQ multiplex PCR assay. RNA was extracted from all samples and reverse transcribed into cDNA, which served as template for TCR sequencing. First-strand cDNA was synthesized with SuperScript III using a 2:1 mix of oligo-dT and random hexamers. A synthetic immune receptor repertoire was used to gauge amplification bias, and whatever bias remained was removed computationally. Processing in the source paper ran as follows. Raw reads were preprocessed for error removal, and CDR3 was defined according to IMGT conventions as running from the conserved cysteine to phenylalanine. Clonality was computed as 1 minus the Shannon entropy, with the entropy normalized by log2 of the number of productive unique TCRs. CD4 or CD8 identity of scalp clones was inferred by cross-referencing scalp TCRbeta sequences with sorted blood CD4 and CD8 repertoires. Not all clones reach the TCRdb copy of this immuneACCESS table, which keeps in-frame sequences only. Checked studies attribute under half of the gap to unresolved V genes and leave the rest unexplained. V and J calls and clone size are copied from that table; D and trimming were computed from the DNA. This sample holds 140,000 to 150,000 clones; roughly 61% were observed only once. The ten largest clones capture about 6% of the sample.

CDR1 and CDR2 are drawn from the germline V gene (reference sequence): SGHNT, YYREEE. The CDR3 has 14 amino acids, counting the end cysteine and phenylalanine. Just the 42-base CDR3 DNA is kept, in frame starting at base 1. Relative to germline, V is 2 bases shorter and J is 0 bases shorter, with 3 bases between their ends. The receptor was derived from a human donor with alopecia areata. The chain is encoded by TRBV5-4 joined to TRBJ2-6; the D gene cannot be named for sure. The specimen was CD4+ T cells sorted from blood, collected at week 0. The sequenced DNA is TGTGCCAGCAGCTTATCCTCTGGGGCCAACGTCCTGACTTTC. Its protein is CASSLSSGANVLTF.